This T cell receptor beta chain was sequenced for a study of T cell repertoires in cytomegalovirus infection. Study-wide context: It can be stated that public TCR beta signatures indicated CMV infection as well as a matching HLA type.

Study-wide results and limits: People with CMV and the relevant HLA were identified by cumulative public TCR beta family frequency.

Germline CDR1 is SEHNR and CDR2 is FQNEAQ (reference sequence). This CDR3 region has 14 residues. The germline V and J ends were trimmed by 2 bases and 6 bases, with 11 bases remaining between them. This clonotype was recorded at least ten times. Antigen: not known. TCRdb itself ran the reads through MiXCR, one entry per CDR3 protein. In the table there are 450,000 to 550,000 distinct CDR3 sequences, 16% of which are singletons. The rearrangement links TRBV7-9 to TRBJ1-5, with a tentative D call TRBD1 (5 bases). Sequenced material: CD8+ T cells from PBMCs. This receptor was taken from a human donor in good health (CMV status not recorded). Some clones in this sample may be carry-over from other donors' samples. The CDR3 is CASSLSAGTQPQHF. CDR3 nucleotide sequence: TGTGCCAGCAGCTTATCGGCAGGGACTCAGCCCCAGCATTTT.